These 32 T cell receptor beta chains were all obtained from the same sample, sequenced in a study of cytomegalovirus exposure and HLA in healthy donors. The PCR contained 60 Vbeta and 13 Jbeta primers. Libraries were prepared by immunoSEQ multiplex PCR; TCRdb keeps only in-frame clonotypes and omits some of them. Counted here are more than 150,000 clones, approximately 81% occurring once; the ten biggest clones make up around 0.37%. The sequencing input was PBMCs. These receptors all come from a boy aged 2 to 10 in good health and CMV-seronegative.

V usage is TRBV25-1 and J usage is TRBJ2-7, with D uncertain. This CDR3 comprises 15 residues. V lost 4 bases, J lost 4 bases, and 17 bases lay in between. The V gene's germline CDR1 is MGHDK and CDR2 SYGVNS. Here the CDR3 DNA reads TGTGCCAGCAGTGTATCCGGGTGGTTGTGGTACGAGCAGTACTTC. As protein: CASSVSGWLWYEQYF.

This clone was counted only a few times. CDR3 residues: CASTADRAGNTIYF. The CDR3 nucleotides are TGTGCCAGCACCGCGGACAGGGCTGGAAACACCATATATTTT. The V call is TRBV6-1, the J call TRBJ1-3; 8 positions agree with TRBD1. Germline V lookup: CDR1 MNHNS, CDR2 SASEGT. V lost 7 bases, J lost 2 bases, and 4 bases stayed unmatched. This CDR3 comprises 14 residues.

The rearrangement joins TRBV4-2 to TRBJ1-1; no clear D gene. Germline CDR1 LGHNA, CDR2 YNFKEQ. The CDR3 loop spans 13 amino acids. The V end lost 2 bases, the J end lost 3 bases, and 7 bases lay between the germline ends. The CDR3 nucleotides are TGTGCCAGCAGCCAACGGCAGGACACTGAAGCTTTCTTT. Its protein product is CASSQRQDTEAFF.

V usage is TRBV5-1 and J usage is TRBJ2-3, with 9 bases fitting TRBD2. Germline lookup yields CDR1 SGHRS and CDR2 YFSETQ. The junction had 17 bases not matched to a gene; V was cut back by 4 bases and J by 8 bases. The CDR3 covers 17 residues. In DNA form, the CDR3 reads TGCGCCAGCAGCCTGACCCGACTAGCGGAAGGGGGGAGTACGCAGTATTTT. This encodes CASSLTRLAEGGSTQYF.

This chain links TRBV21-1 with TRBJ1-4; TRBD1 is the table's D call and was not checked against the DNA. TRBV21-1 constitutes a pseudogene. The CDR3 runs to 15 residues. CDR3 amino acids: CASSKERQGNEKLFF. The CDR3 bases are TGTGCCAGCAGCAAAGAGAGACAGGGAAATGAAAAACTGTTTTTT.

The genes are TRBV11-2 and TRBJ2-3; TRBD2 matches at 8 bases. V gave up 4 bases and J gave up 1 base; unmatched junction bases: 10. Germline values: CDR1 SGHAT, CDR2 FQNNGV. The CDR3 contains 17 residues. The CDR3 here is CASSSHMGAGGTDTQYF. The DNA for the CDR3 is TGTGCCAGCAGCTCGCACATGGGAGCGGGAGGCACAGATACGCAGTATTTT. The full variable domain, its missing parts supplied by reference TRBV11-2 and TRBJ2-3, is EAGVAQSPRYKIIEKRQSVAFWCNPISGHATLYWYQQILGQGPKLLIQFQNNGVVDDSQLPKDRFSAERLKGVDSTLKIQPAKLEDSAVYLCASSSHMGAGGTDTQYFGPGTRLTVL.

The chain has TRBV15 and TRBJ1-1; unclear D gene. V lost 4 bases, J lost 4 bases, and 13 bases lay in between. The CDR3 has 14 amino acids. The germline V gene has CDR1 LNHNV and CDR2 YYDKDF (reference sequence). The CDR3 DNA is TGTGCCACCAGCATTCCAACATGGCCCACTGAAGCTTTCTTT. This encodes CATSIPTWPTEAFF.

The V call is TRBV18, the J call TRBJ1-1; maybe TRBD1 (5 bases). Germline V gives CDR1 KGHSH, CDR2 LQKENI. With 5 bases removed from V and 5 bases from J, the gap between germline ends came to 15 bases. This CDR3 region has 14 residues. This CDR3 reads CASSASTDPTEAFF. CDR3 nucleotide sequence: TGTGCCAGCTCAGCGTCGACAGATCCAACTGAAGCTTTCTTT.

The DNA of the CDR3 is TGTGCCAGTAGTATCTCCGGGACAGGGTTCGGCTACACCTTC. Translation gives CASSISGTGFGYTF. The genes are TRBV19 and TRBJ1-2; TRBD1 matches 9 bases. This CDR3 comprises 14 residues. J lost 8 bases, V lost 3 bases, and 7 bases had no gene match. Germline-derived CDR1 and CDR2 are LNHDA and SQIVND (reference sequence). Based on the CDR3 plus reference TRBV19 and TRBJ1-2, the full variable domain is DGGITQSPKYLFRKEGQNVTLSCEQNLNHDAMYWYRQDPGQGLRLIYYSQIVNDFQKGDIAEGYSVSREKKESFPLTVTSAQKNPTAFYLCASSISGTGFGYTFGSGTRLTVV.

This chain uses TRBV7-6 with TRBJ1-1, with D perhaps TRBD1 (6 bases). The V gene lost 2 bases and the J gene lost 1 base, with 8 bases spanning the gap. This CDR3 has 14 residues. Germline V gene sequence: CDR1 SGHVS, CDR2 FNYEAQ. The CDR3 region is CASSLSGQNTEAFF. The CDR3 DNA reads as TGTGCCAGCAGCTTATCGGGACAGAACACTGAAGCTTTCTTT.

This chain connects TRBV19 to TRBJ1-1, with 7 bases fitting TRBD1. The length of the CDR3 is 14 residues. Germline CDR1 and CDR2: LNHDA and SQIVND (reference sequence). J gave up 6 bases and V 6 bases, and 10 bases lay outside the gene matches. CDR3 sequence: CASSTWGQGAEAFF. The CDR3 DNA is TGTGCCAGTAGCACATGGGGGCAGGGGGCTGAAGCTTTCTTT.

This clone was counted only a few times. This chain links TRBV10-1 with TRBJ2-3, with 8 nucleotides matching TRBD2. The CDR3 runs 17 residues. V was clipped by 6 bases and J by 2 bases; unmatched bases: 13. CDR1 is WNHNN, CDR2 SYGVQD, per germline (reference sequence). CDR3 amino acids: CASSGAGEPFPTDTQYF. The CDR3, as DNA: TGCGCCAGCAGCGGAGCGGGAGAGCCCTTCCCCACAGATACGCAGTATTTT.

The chain joins TRBV14 to TRBJ2-7; D call uncertain. The CDR3 runs to 14 residues. The V and J ends lost 0 bases and 0 bases respectively, with 6 bases between them. Per germline, CDR1 SGHDN and CDR2 FVKESK. The CDR3 here is CASSQDLPSYEQYF. The CDR3 nucleotides are TGTGCCAGCAGCCAAGATCTCCCCTCCTACGAGCAGTACTTC.

V gene TRBV7-9 combines with J gene TRBJ2-5; 7 bases line up with TRBD2. The CDR3 is made up of 13 amino acids. V shed 5 bases and J 5 bases; nucleotides not matched to a gene: 5. Germline V CDR1 and CDR2: SEHNR, FQNEAQ (reference sequence). CDR3 in amino acids: CASSGREWETQYF. The CDR3 coding sequence is TGTGCCAGCAGCGGGCGGGAGTGGGAGACCCAGTACTTC.

In this sample, this clone turned up a few times. This chain connects TRBV10-3 to TRBJ2-3, with D possibly TRBD2 on 5 matching bases. Per the germline V gene, CDR1 is ENHRY and CDR2 is SYGVKD. The CDR3 has 13 residues. The V gene lost 8 bases and the J gene lost 4 bases, with 13 bases spanning the gap. CDR3 nucleotides: TGTGCCATCTCGGAGCTCGGGGCAGATACGCAGTATTTT. This sequence encodes CAISELGADTQYF.

V gene TRBV6-6 combines with J gene TRBJ2-7; 7 positions agree with TRBD2. After removal of 2 bases from V and 2 bases from J, the junction contained 3 bases not matched to a gene. In germline, CDR1 is MNHNY, CDR2 SVGAGI (reference sequence). The CDR3 covers 14 residues. The CDR3 spells CASSYAGAPYEQYF. The CDR3 bases are TGTGCCAGCAGTTACGCGGGAGCCCCCTACGAGCAGTACTTC.

V gene TRBV5-1 combines with J gene TRBJ1-2, with 7 bases lining up with TRBD1. The CDR3 covers 15 residues. Germline loops: CDR1 SGHRS, CDR2 YFSETQ. The trim removed 4 bases at V and 1 base at J, leaving 7 bases unmatched. This CDR3 reads CASSDRQGVNYGYTF. The CDR3 DNA reads as TGCGCCAGCAGCGACCGACAGGGCGTTAACTATGGCTACACCTTC. Together with reference TRBV5-1 and TRBJ1-2, the CDR3 gives the full variable domain: KAGVTQTPRYLIKTRGQQVTLSCSPISGHRSVSWYQQTPGQGLQFLFEYFSETQRNKGNFPGRFSGRQFSNSRSEMNVSTLELGDSALYLCASSDRQGVNYGYTFGSGTRLTVV.

This clone was observed a few times. Here the CDR3 reads CASSGPVLFSGANVLTF. CDR3 coding DNA: TGTGCCAGTAGTGGGCCTGTCCTTTTCTCTGGGGCCAACGTCCTGACTTTC. The V gene is TRBV19, the J gene TRBJ2-6; D gene unclear. Germline V gene data show CDR1 as LNHDA and CDR2 as SQIVND (reference sequence). The CDR3 runs 17 residues. V shed 5 bases and J shed 0 bases, with 14 bases lying between them.

The rearrangement joins TRBV5-6 to TRBJ2-1; maybe TRBD1 (5 bases). CDR3 size: 13 residues. Germline loops: CDR1 SGHDT, CDR2 YYEEEE. Trimming left V 0 bases short and J 13 bases short, with 14 bases between. The CDR3 DNA follows: TGTGCCAGCAGCTTGGGGACACCTTCCGAACAGTTCTTC. This translates into CASSLGTPSEQFF.

The rearrangement uses TRBV27 and TRBJ1-5, with TRBD1 identical over 7 bases. J was trimmed by 4 bases and V by 2 bases; bases with no gene match: 5. Germline V gives CDR1 MNHEY, CDR2 SMNVEV (reference sequence). This CDR3 has 15 amino acids. This chain's CDR3 is CASSLAWDRNQPQHF. The CDR3 DNA reads as TGTGCCAGCAGTTTAGCTTGGGACAGAAATCAGCCCCAGCATTTT.

The chain recombines TRBV4-1 with TRBJ1-5, with D unclear. Germline V gives CDR1 MGHRA, CDR2 YSYEKL. Trimming took off 1 base at V and 0 bases at J, with 13 bases between the two ends. The CDR3 is 17 residues long. CDR3 bases: TGCGCCAGCAGCCAAGTTATTACTTCTTATAGCAATCAGCCCCAGCATTTT. Translated: CASSQVITSYSNQPQHF.

The chain couples TRBV2 to TRBJ1-2, with D perhaps TRBD1 (5 bases). The V end was cut by 6 bases, the J end by 6 bases, with 20 bases between. The CDR3 has 15 amino acids. The germline V gene encodes CDR1 SNHLY and CDR2 FYNNEI. The chain's CDR3 is CASSGRRNPGDGYTF. DNA of the CDR3: TGTGCCAGCAGCGGGAGGAGAAACCCGGGGGATGGCTACACCTTC.

J is TRBJ1-6 and V is TRBV6-5, with D unclear. Germline V gives CDR1 MNHEY, CDR2 SVGAGI. V lost 5 bases and J lost 7, with 12 bases in between. The CDR3 has 14 residues. The CDR3 DNA is TGTGCCAGCAGTCCTCTCGGAGGGAATTCACCCCTCCACTTT. Amino acid sequence: CASSPLGGNSPLHF.

The chain carries TRBV27 and TRBJ2-2; TRBD2 is a possible D gene (6 bases). Germline loops: CDR1 MNHEY, CDR2 SMNVEV (reference sequence). The CDR3 runs to 15 residues. The germline V and J ends were trimmed by 2 bases and 2 bases, with 9 bases remaining between them. For the CDR3, the DNA is TGTGCCAGCAGTTTAGGGGGGTTTAACACCGGGGAGCTGTTTTTT. This translates into CASSLGGFNTGELFF.

This clone occurred once. The chain has TRBV15 and TRBJ2-1, with TRBD2 identical over 16 bases. This CDR3 region has 21 residues. J was trimmed by 8 bases and V by 3 bases; bases with no gene match: 19. CDR1 and CDR2 from the germline V gene are LNHNV and YYDKDF (reference sequence). This chain's CDR3 is CATSRPGTSGRAGKIIYEQFF. CDR3 bases: TGTGCCACCAGCAGGCCGGGGACTAGCGGGAGGGCCGGCAAGATAATATATGAGCAGTTCTTC.

A few counts support this clone. This chain joins TRBV5-1 and TRBJ1-1; 9 bases fit TRBD1. The CDR3 is made up of 14 amino acids. The germline V gene encodes CDR1 SGHRS and CDR2 YFSETQ. Unmatched junction bases numbered 4, after V lost 4 bases and J lost 3 bases. The CDR3 DNA is TGCGCCAGCAGCCACAGGGGGCAGGACACTGAAGCTTTCTTT. Residues: CASSHRGQDTEAFF.

Only a few counts were recorded for this clone. The chain links TRBV9 to TRBJ2-3; 13 bases are a match to TRBD2. The CDR3 has 18 residues. Losses at the gene ends were 3 bases for V and 0 bases for J; bases not matched to a gene: 7. CDR1 is SGDLS, CDR2 YYNGEE, per germline. The CDR3 DNA sequence: TGTGCCAGCAGCGCGGGACTAGCGGGAACCACTAGCACAGATACGCAGTATTTT. It yields the protein CASSAGLAGTTSTDTQYF. The full variable domain, in which reference TRBV9 and TRBJ2-3 provide the parts outside the CDR3, is DSGVTQTPKHLITATGQRVTLRCSPRSGDLSVYWYQQSLDQGLQFLIQYYNGEERAKGNILERFSAQQFPDLHSELNLSSLELGDSALYFCASSAGLAGTTSTDTQYFGPGTRLTVL.

The rearrangement uses TRBV6-6 and TRBJ2-7, with 7 bases lining up with TRBD2. The CDR3 length is 15 residues. V was clipped by 0 bases and J by 1 base; unmatched bases: 3. The germline gives CDR1 MNHNY, CDR2 SVGAGI (reference sequence). DNA for the CDR3: TGTGCCAGCAGTTACTCCGGGACTACGTCCTACGAGCAGTACTTC. Encoded protein: CASSYSGTTSYEQYF.

The chain links TRBV4-1 to TRBJ2-7, with 12 bases fitting TRBD2. The CDR3 loop spans 16 amino acids. Germline values: CDR1 MGHRA, CDR2 YSYEKL. With 0 bases clipped from V and 7 bases from J, the junction kept 7 bases outside the gene matches. DNA for the CDR3: TGCGCCAGCAGCCAAGAGTCTAGCGGGAGGGGGGATGAGCAGTACTTC. Translation: CASSQESSGRGDEQYF.

The chain uses TRBV7-9 and TRBJ2-3; 12 nucleotides agree with TRBD2. CDR3 length: 16 residues. The ends lost 3 bases at V and 0 bases at J; junction bases unmatched: 1. CDR1 SEHNR and CDR2 FQNEAQ come from the germline V gene (reference sequence). Written as DNA, the CDR3 is TGTGCCAGCAGCTTGACTAGCGGGAGAAGCACAGATACGCAGTATTTT. Protein product: CASSLTSGRSTDTQYF.

The chain combines TRBV19 with TRBJ2-2; D is unclear. This CDR3 has 14 amino acids. Germline V gives CDR1 LNHDA, CDR2 SQIVND (reference sequence). The V and J ends lost 3 bases and 1 base respectively, with 6 bases between them. For the CDR3, the DNA is TGTGCCAGTAGTATGTCAGTGAACACCGGGGAGCTGTTTTTT. This translates into CASSMSVNTGELFF.

The rearrangement uses TRBV27 and TRBJ1-1; weak D call: TRBD1 (6 bases). V was shortened by 2 bases and J by 1 base, with 8 bases between the two germline ends. Germline CDR1 is MNHEY and CDR2 is SMNVEV (reference sequence). The CDR3 runs to 14 residues. The CDR3 sequence: CASSLVGQNTEAFF. For the CDR3, the DNA is TGTGCCAGCAGTTTAGTGGGACAGAACACTGAAGCTTTCTTT.